The clone carrying this T cell receptor beta chain was detected only a few times. Its target is not known. The study drew its healthy controls from blood bank volunteers in Maryland, USA. This specimen comes from a study of neurological immune-mediated disorders. The study, taken as a whole, reports: CDR3 amino acid sequences of expanded clones were not shared across subjects, a result suggesting private repertoires in all groups.

Synthesis of cDNA was performed by 5'RACE using 10-nucleotide random UMIs. MiXCR, run by TCRdb on the 5' RACE reads, gives a single entry per CDR3 protein. The sample lists 30,000 to 40,000 distinct CDR3 sequences, roughly 7% occurring once. Germline V gene lookup returns CDR1 MDHEN and CDR2 SYDVKM. This CDR3 has 16 residues. Between the trimmed V and J ends, which lost 2 bases and 5 bases, there was a span of 16 bases. The sequence was obtained from a woman aged 40 to 50 in good health. The chain has TRBV28 and TRBJ1-5; D perhaps matches TRBD1 (6 bases). The sequencing sample was made of PBMCs. CDR3 amino acids: CASSLRTGRGDQPQHF. The CDR3 nucleotides read TGTGCCAGCAGTTTACGGACGGGCAGGGGAGATCAGCCCCAGCATTTT.